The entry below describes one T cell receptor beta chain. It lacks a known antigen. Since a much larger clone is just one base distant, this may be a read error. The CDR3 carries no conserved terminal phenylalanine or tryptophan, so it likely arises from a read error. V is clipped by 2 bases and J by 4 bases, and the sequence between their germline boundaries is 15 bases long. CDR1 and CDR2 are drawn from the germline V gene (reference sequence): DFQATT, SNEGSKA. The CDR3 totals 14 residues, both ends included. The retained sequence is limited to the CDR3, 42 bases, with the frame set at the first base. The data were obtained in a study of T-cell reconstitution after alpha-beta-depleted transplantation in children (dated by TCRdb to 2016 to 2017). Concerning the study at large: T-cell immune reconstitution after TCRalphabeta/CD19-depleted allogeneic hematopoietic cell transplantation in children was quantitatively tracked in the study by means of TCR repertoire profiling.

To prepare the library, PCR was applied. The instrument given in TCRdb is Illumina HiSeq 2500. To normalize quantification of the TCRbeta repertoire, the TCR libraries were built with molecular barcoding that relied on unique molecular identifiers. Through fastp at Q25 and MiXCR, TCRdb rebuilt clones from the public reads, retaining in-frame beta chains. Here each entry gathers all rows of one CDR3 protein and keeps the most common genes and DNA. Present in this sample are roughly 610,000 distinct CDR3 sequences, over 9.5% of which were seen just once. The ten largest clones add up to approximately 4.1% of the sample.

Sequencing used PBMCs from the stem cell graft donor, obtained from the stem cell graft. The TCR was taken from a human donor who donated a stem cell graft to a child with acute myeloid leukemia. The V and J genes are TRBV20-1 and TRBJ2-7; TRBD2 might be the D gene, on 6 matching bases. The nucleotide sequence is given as TGCAGTGCTAGACCCCGGACTAACGGGTACGAGCAGTACTAC. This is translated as CSARPRTNGYEQYY.